These 22 T cell receptor beta chains originate from one sample sequenced in a study of blood T cells in healthy people across ages. The authors ran a second PCR of 7 to 11 cycles using a sample-barcoded 5' primer and a J-beta primer mix. TCRdb processed the 5' RACE reads anew with MiXCR; each CDR3 protein has one entry. This sample has under 2 million distinct CDR3 sequences, with 30% to 40% found just once. Material: blood. The receptors were gathered from a woman aged 25 to 39 in good health.

The gene calls are TRBV3-1 and TRBJ1-1; D gene uncertain. Germline loops: CDR1 LGHDT, CDR2 YNNKEL (reference sequence). The CDR3 consists of 14 residues. Trimming stripped 3 bases from V and 0 bases from J, with 8 bases between. The CDR3 nucleotides are TGTGCCAGCAGCCACGAGGGCCTGAACACTGAAGCTTTCTTT. It yields the protein CASSHEGLNTEAFF. The full variable domain, with the rest looked up from reference TRBV3-1 and TRBJ1-1, is DTAVSQTPKYLVTQMGNDKSIKCEQNLGHDTMYWYKQDSKKFLKIMFSYNNKELIINETVPNRFSPKSPDKAHLNLHINSLELGDSAVYFCASSHEGLNTEAFFGQGTRLTVV.

This clonotype has only a few counts. This chain joins TRBV14 and TRBJ2-3; D tentatively reads TRBD1 or TRBD2 (5 bases each). This CDR3 has 18 residues. Per germline, CDR1 SGHDN and CDR2 FVKESK. Trimming pared 4 bases from V and 2 bases from J, leaving 22 bases between. The CDR3 DNA follows: TGTGCCAGCAGCCCCCGGGACGTCTTAAATCGGAACACAGATACGCAGTATTTT. It specifies CASSPRDVLNRNTDTQYF.

The DNA for the CDR3 is TGCGCCAGCAGTGAGATTACTGGCGGGACAGGGGGAGATACGCAGTATTTT. It specifies CASSEITGGTGGDTQYF. This chain joins TRBV10-1 and TRBJ2-3, with TRBD1 matching 11 bases. CDR1 is WNHNN and CDR2 is SYGVQD in the germline V gene (reference sequence). The length of the CDR3 is 17 residues. Unmatched junction bases numbered 9, after V lost 2 bases and J lost 5 bases.

This clonotype occurred a few times. This chain uses TRBV24-1 with TRBJ2-1; 10 bases agree with TRBD2. In germline, CDR1 is KGHDR, CDR2 SFDVKD. J lost 5 bases, V lost 4 bases, and 7 bases had no gene match. The CDR3 consists of 16 residues. The DNA of the CDR3 is TGTGCCACCAGTGACCCAGGACTAGCGGATGACAATGAGCAGTTCTTC. Translating gives CATSDPGLADDNEQFF.

The CDR3 reads CASSRTQGSSYEQYF. The CDR3 nucleotides read TGTGCCAGCAGTCGGACCCAGGGGAGCTCCTACGAGCAGTACTTC. The V and J genes are TRBV6-5 and TRBJ2-7, with D possibly TRBD1 on 6 matching bases. The V end was cut by 5 bases, the J end by 0 bases, with 14 bases between. The germline V gene has CDR1 MNHEY and CDR2 SVGAGI. This CDR3 comprises 15 residues.

The chain has TRBV2 and TRBJ2-1; TRBD2 matches 10 bases. The J segment lost 6 bases and the V segment lost 8 bases, leaving 13 bases of the junction unmatched. Germline CDR1 and CDR2: SNHLY and FYNNEI. This CDR3 is 16 amino acids long. The CDR3 is CASSKESGGVSNEQFF. The DNA for the CDR3 is TGTGCCAGCTCCAAAGAAAGCGGGGGGGTCTCCAATGAGCAGTTCTTC.

This clonotype was counted between two and nine times. CDR3 amino acids: CASSWSLIGGVHEQYF. The CDR3 bases are TGTGCCAGCAGCTGGTCCCTTATAGGAGGGGTCCACGAGCAGTACTTC. This chain uses TRBV7-8 with TRBJ2-7; tentative D call: TRBD2 (6 bases). Germline CDR1 SGHVS, CDR2 FQNEAQ. Trimming cost V 4 bases and J 5 bases, with 21 bases left between them. The CDR3 totals 16 residues.

This clonotype was observed a handful of times. This rearrangement joins TRBV7-3 to TRBJ1-4, with D possibly matching TRBD1 (5 bases). V was clipped by 3 bases and J by 5 bases, with 13 bases between them. The length of the CDR3 is 15 residues. Per germline, CDR1 SGHTA and CDR2 FQGTGA. The CDR3, as DNA: TGTGCCAGCAGCTTGCGCGGGGCCAGGAATGAAAAACTGTTTTTT. This codes for CASSLRGARNEKLFF.

Many counts were recorded for this clonotype. The chain employs TRBV20-1 and TRBJ2-7, with TRBD1 matching 8 bases. The CDR3 contains 15 residues. Germline CDR1 and CDR2: DFQATT and SNEGSKA (reference sequence). The trim removed 0 bases at V and 5 bases at J, leaving 9 bases unmatched. CDR3 DNA sequence: TGCAGTGCTAGAGATGCCGCAGGGGGCTTGAACGAGCAGTACTTC. Its translation: CSARDAAGGLNEQYF.

The chain is built from TRBV10-3 and TRBJ2-7, with D possibly being TRBD2 (5 bases). CDR1 and CDR2 (germline): ENHRY, SYGVKD. This CDR3 is built from 16 residues. V lost 5 bases, J lost 5 bases, and 22 bases lay in between. CDR3 region: CAISPREQRGLNEQYF. CDR3 DNA sequence: TGTGCCATCAGTCCGAGAGAACAACGGGGTCTCAACGAGCAGTACTTC.

The gene calls are TRBV2 and TRBJ2-7; a possible D gene is TRBD2 (5 bases). Germline loops: CDR1 SNHLY, CDR2 FYNNEI. Trimming pared 5 bases from V and 6 bases from J, leaving 17 bases between. The CDR3 totals 14 residues. CDR3 nucleotides: TGTGCCAGCAGTAGACCGTACCCGGGGTGCGAGCAGTACTTC. It codes for CASSRPYPGCEQYF.

J is TRBJ1-2 and V is TRBV20-1; D remains unclear. The CDR3 consists of 11 residues. CDR1 is DFQATT and CDR2 is SNEGSKA in the germline V gene (reference sequence). The V gene lost 3 bases and the J gene lost 7 bases, with 9 bases spanning the gap. The CDR3 here is CSARAPGGYTF. Written as DNA, the CDR3 is TGCAGTGCTAGGGCGCCGGGTGGCTACACCTTC.

This clonotype was observed a handful of times. This rearrangement joins TRBV7-9 to TRBJ2-3; 9 nucleotides agree with TRBD2. The CDR3 consists of 16 residues. V lost 5 bases and J lost 2; bases outside the gene matches: 8. Germline V CDR1 and CDR2: SEHNR, FQNEAQ (reference sequence). CDR3 sequence (DNA): TGTGCCAGCAGCCCCATAGCGGGAGCGGTCACAGATACGCAGTATTTT. Amino acids: CASSPIAGAVTDTQYF.

The chain has TRBV29-1 and TRBJ2-3; 12 nucleotides line up with TRBD1. Looked up from germline, CDR1 is SQVTM and CDR2 is ANQGSEA. V lost 6 bases, J lost 4 bases, and 5 bases stayed unmatched. The CDR3 has 14 residues. The CDR3 loop is CSVWDRGLSDTQYF. CDR3 DNA sequence: TGCAGCGTATGGGACAGGGGGCTCTCAGATACGCAGTATTTT.

The gene calls are TRBV7-9 and TRBJ1-2; the D gene is possibly TRBD1 (6 bases). The ends were cut back, 4 bases at V and 0 bases at J, with 21 bases in the middle. The CDR3 runs to 18 residues. The germline V gene encodes CDR1 SEHNR and CDR2 FQNEAQ (reference sequence). The CDR3 bases are TGTGCCAGCAGCTCGACCCGATATGGGACAACTACTAACTATGGCTACACCTTC. It yields the protein CASSSTRYGTTTNYGYTF. Full variable domain (missing parts from reference TRBV7-9 and TRBJ1-2): DTGVSQNPRHKITKRGQNVTFRCDPISEHNRLYWYRQTLGQGPEFLTYFQNEAQLEKSRLLSDRFSAERPKGSFSTLEIQRTEQGDSAMYLCASSSTRYGTTTNYGYTFGSGTRLTVV.

This clonotype was observed a handful of times. The chain links TRBV5-1 to TRBJ2-7; no clear D. The CDR3 totals 15 residues. The ends were cut back, 0 bases at V and 7 bases at J, with 17 bases in the middle. CDR1 SGHRS and CDR2 YFSETQ come from the germline V gene. The CDR3 sequence is CASSLVVGLGEEQYF. The CDR3 DNA reads TGCGCCAGCAGCTTGGTGGTCGGCCTAGGAGAGGAGCAGTACTTC.

This clonotype was detected a few times. The rearrangement links TRBV27 to TRBJ2-5, with 10 nucleotides matching TRBD2. Germline V gene lookup returns CDR1 MNHEY and CDR2 SMNVEV (reference sequence). The CDR3 has 15 amino acids. With 4 bases clipped from V and 7 bases from J, the junction kept 9 bases outside the gene matches. The CDR3 loop reads CASSWGTSEGATQYF. CDR3 nucleotides: TGTGCCAGCAGTTGGGGGACTAGCGAAGGTGCGACCCAGTACTTC.

Details on this clonotype: Just one base apart from a much larger clone, this may be a read error. V is TRBV12-3 or TRBV12-4 and J is TRBJ2-7; D is perhaps TRBD1 (5 bases). The V end was cut by 6 bases, the J end by 0 bases, with 15 bases between. The CDR3 spans 15 residues. The CDR3 DNA reads as TGTGCCAGCAGAGAGGACACACTATCCTCCTACGAGCAGTACTTC. Translation gives CASREDTLSSYEQYF.

This sequence joins TRBV7-2 and TRBJ2-7; 8 bases are a match to TRBD2. The ends lost 4 bases at V and 5 bases at J; junction bases unmatched: 10. The CDR3 totals 15 residues. Germline V lookup: CDR1 SGHTA, CDR2 FQGNSA. The CDR3 region has the DNA TGTGCCAGCAGCTGGGAGGGCGGGGGGCAGAACGAGCAGTACTTC. Residues: CASSWEGGGQNEQYF.

V and J are TRBV5-1 and TRBJ1-1, with D possibly matching TRBD1 (6 bases). Germline-derived CDR1 and CDR2 are SGHRS and YFSETQ. The CDR3 sequence is 15 residues long. V was trimmed by 3 bases and J by 6 bases, leaving 18 bases between them. CDR3 nucleotide sequence: TGCGCCAGCAGCTCCGCGCTTGGGGGGCGGGCTGAAGCTTTCTTT. Translation: CASSSALGGRAEAFF.

The chain links TRBV6-1 to TRBJ2-5; TRBD1 aligns across 7 bases. The J call is doubtful: the DNA matches TRBJ2-7 better. The germline V gene encodes CDR1 MNHNS and CDR2 SASEGT. This CDR3 contains 13 residues. CDR3 region: CASGDSGDYEQYF. In DNA, the CDR3 is TGTGCCAGCGGGGACAGCGGTGACTACGAGCAGTACTTC.

This clonotype was seen more than once but under ten times. The rearrangement uses TRBV5-5 and TRBJ2-5; no clear D gene. CDR1 and CDR2 (germline): SGHKS, YYEKEE (reference sequence). The CDR3 is 14 amino acids. Trimming left V 4 bases short and J 5 bases short, with 15 bases between. The CDR3 nucleotides are TGTGCCAGCAGCCTAAGCAAAAGGACCGAGACCCAGTACTTC. This sequence encodes CASSLSKRTETQYF.